A single sample gave rise to the 23 T cell receptor beta chains below, sequenced in a study of blood T cell repertoires in COVID-19. Sequencing was performed with immunoSEQ multiplex PCR; in TCRdb, only in-frame clones are kept and a portion is missing. This sample yields almost 30,000 clones, of which 80% to 90% are seen a single time; 9.9% belongs to the top ten. The sequencing sample was made of peripheral blood. The receptors shown here come from a human donor in a cohort sampled during active COVID-19.

This clone was observed a few times. The gene calls are TRBV19 and TRBJ1-1; tentatively, D is TRBD1 (6 bases). This CDR3 spans 15 amino acids. CDR1 is LNHDA, CDR2 SQIVND, per germline (reference sequence). V lost 7 bases, J lost 6 bases, and 21 bases lay in between. This CDR3 reads CASKRESQGMAEAFF. CDR3 in DNA: TGTGCCAGTAAGAGGGAATCCCAGGGGATGGCTGAAGCTTTCTTT.

The rearrangement uses TRBV5-4 and TRBJ2-5; TRBD1 agrees at 9 bases. Germline V CDR1 and CDR2: SGHNT, YYREEE (reference sequence). J gave up 9 bases and V 0 bases, and 3 bases lay outside the gene matches. This CDR3 has 13 residues. CDR3 DNA: TGTGCCAGCAGCTTGGGTAGGGACAGGGCCCAGTACTTC. This sequence encodes CASSLGRDRAQYF.

This chain links TRBV4-3 with TRBJ2-7, with 10 bases lining up with TRBD1. Looked up from germline, CDR1 is LGHNA and CDR2 is YSLEER. CDR3 size: 15 residues. Germline trimming cut 0 bases from V and 4 bases from J; bases unmatched to any gene: 3. For the CDR3, the DNA is TGCGCCAGCAGCCAAGAGGGACAGGGGAGGTACGAGCAGTACTTC. It is translated as CASSQEGQGRYEQYF.

The chain couples TRBV7-2 to TRBJ2-7; no clear D. CDR1 SGHTA and CDR2 FQGNSA come from the germline V gene. The V end lost 1 base, the J end lost 5 bases, and 9 bases lay between the germline ends. The CDR3 has 13 residues. The CDR3 here is CASSLERSNEQYF. The CDR3 DNA reads TGTGCCAGCAGCTTAGAAAGGAGCAACGAGCAGTACTTC.

This chain connects TRBV6-6 to TRBJ1-1, with 8 bases aligning to TRBD1. Germline V gives CDR1 MNHNY, CDR2 SVGAGI (reference sequence). This CDR3 comprises 15 residues. V lost 6 bases, J lost 2 bases, and 8 bases stayed unmatched. CDR3 in DNA: TGTGCCAGCAGGAAACAGGGGGGTTCTAACACTGAAGCTTTCTTT. Translated, it gives CASRKQGGSNTEAFF.

The V gene is TRBV7-9, the J gene TRBJ2-5; the match to TRBD2 covers 8 bases. The germline V gene encodes CDR1 SEHNR and CDR2 FQNEAQ (reference sequence). This CDR3 contains 15 residues. With 1 base clipped from V and 4 bases from J, the junction kept 5 bases outside the gene matches. DNA for the CDR3: TGTGCCAGCAGCTTAGGATCGGGGGGGCCAGAGACCCAGTACTTC. Residues: CASSLGSGGPETQYF.

The V gene is TRBV27, the J gene TRBJ1-5; tentatively, D is TRBD1 (5 bases). V dropped 2 bases and J dropped 2 bases, with 10 bases sitting between them. CDR1 MNHEY and CDR2 SMNVEV come from the germline V gene (reference sequence). There are 15 residues in the CDR3. The CDR3 sequence is CASSLRGLGNQPQHF. In DNA form, the CDR3 reads TGTGCCAGCAGTTTAAGGGGCTTAGGCAATCAGCCCCAGCATTTT.

The V call is TRBV27, the J call TRBJ2-3; 10 bases agree with TRBD2. The CDR3 has 16 residues. J lost 3 bases, V lost 3 bases, and 6 bases had no gene match. Germline values: CDR1 MNHEY, CDR2 SMNVEV (reference sequence). CDR3 sequence reads: CASSFVAGGLTDTQYF. The CDR3 nucleotides read TGTGCCAGCAGTTTCGTAGCGGGGGGCCTAACAGATACGCAGTATTTT.

The chain combines TRBV2 with TRBJ2-3; 9 bases agree with TRBD2. The junction had 3 bases not matched to a gene; V was cut back by 2 bases and J by 3 bases. Per the germline V gene, CDR1 is SNHLY and CDR2 is FYNNEI. The CDR3 loop spans 15 amino acids. The DNA for the CDR3 is TGTGCCAGCAGTGAATATGGACTAGCGACAGATACGCAGTATTTT. Residues: CASSEYGLATDTQYF.

The chain is built from TRBV12-3 or TRBV12-4 and TRBJ2-7; no clear D gene. Trimming removed 5 bases from V and 6 bases from J, with 11 bases in between. This CDR3 has 12 amino acids. The CDR3 region is CASSTSLREQYF. The CDR3 nucleotides are TGTGCCAGCAGTACCTCCTTGCGCGAGCAGTACTTC.

This chain links TRBV11-3 with TRBJ2-7; 8 positions agree with TRBD2. V gave up 5 bases and J gave up 1 base; unmatched junction bases: 4. From germline, CDR1 is SGHNT and CDR2 YENEEA. The CDR3 totals 14 residues. The DNA of the CDR3 is TGTGCCAGCAGCCCTAGCGGGTATTCCTACGAGCAGTACTTC. It translates to CASSPSGYSYEQYF.

V usage is TRBV9 and J usage is TRBJ2-2, with 8 bases that match TRBD1. CDR1 is SGDLS, CDR2 YYNGEE, per germline. The CDR3 is made up of 15 amino acids. The ends lost 3 bases at V and 4 bases at J; junction bases unmatched: 5. Here the CDR3 DNA reads TGTGCCAGCAGCGACAGACAGGGGACCACCGGGGAGCTGTTTTTT. This sequence encodes CASSDRQGTTGELFF.

The rearrangement links TRBV16 to TRBJ1-3; 8 bases line up with TRBD1. CDR1 is KGHSY, CDR2 FQNENV, per germline. CDR3 length equals 17 residues. After removal of 4 bases from V and 0 bases from J, the junction contained 8 bases not matched to a gene. The CDR3 bases are TGTGCCAGCAGCCCAAACAGGGGGACTCCCTCTGGAAACACCATATATTTT. This sequence encodes CASSPNRGTPSGNTIYF.

The genes are TRBV7-2 and TRBJ2-3, with 10 bases aligning to TRBD2. CDR1 is SGHTA and CDR2 is FQGNSA in the germline V gene. The ends lost 0 bases at V and 9 bases at J; junction bases unmatched: 9. This CDR3 contains 16 residues. CDR3 DNA sequence: TGTGCCAGCAGCTTAGCCTCTAGCGGGGGATCGGTCACGCAGTATTTT. This translates into CASSLASSGGSVTQYF. The variable domain in full, with the rest retrieved from reference TRBV7-2 and TRBJ2-3, is GAGVSQSPSNKVTEKGKDVELRCDPISGHTALYWYRQSLGQGLEFLIYFQGNSAPDKSGLPSDRFSAERTGGSVSTLTIQRTQQEDSAVYLCASSLASSGGSVTQYFGPGTRLTVL.

The chain links TRBV11-1 to TRBJ1-1; D unclear. The CDR3 runs to 15 residues. The germline CDR1 and CDR2 sequences are SGHAT and FQDESV (reference sequence). Trimming stripped 4 bases from V and 1 base from J, with 13 bases between. CDR3 residues: CASSSLGGWNTEAFF. The CDR3 nucleotides read TGTGCCAGCAGCTCTCTAGGTGGTTGGAACACTGAAGCTTTCTTT.

This chain joins TRBV29-1 and TRBJ2-1, with D tentatively TRBD1 (5 bases). Between the trimmed V and J ends, which lost 4 bases and 2 bases, there was a span of 12 bases. Germline V lookup: CDR1 SQVTM, CDR2 ANQGSEA. The CDR3 is 14 residues long. The CDR3: CSVGLRGPYNEQFF. As DNA, the CDR3 is TGCAGCGTTGGTCTAAGGGGCCCCTACAATGAGCAGTTCTTC.

This clone has only a few counts. The rearrangement links TRBV6-2 or TRBV6-3 to TRBJ1-5; tentative D call: TRBD1 (5 bases). Between the trimmed V and J ends, which lost 6 bases and 5 bases, there was a span of 17 bases. The CDR3 has 15 amino acids. Germline CDR1 reads MNHEY; CDR2 reads SVGEGT. This CDR3 reads CASSPWAGKDQPQHF. In nucleotides, the CDR3 is TGTGCCAGCAGCCCGTGGGCAGGGAAGGATCAGCCCCAGCATTTT.

The J gene is TRBJ2-5, the V gene TRBV28, with D possibly TRBD1 on 5 matching bases. With 8 bases removed from V and 2 bases from J, the gap between germline ends came to 15 bases. The CDR3 covers 14 residues. CDR1 and CDR2 from the germline V gene are MDHEN and SYDVKM. The CDR3 sequence: CASVGWGPQETQYF. The CDR3 coding sequence is TGTGCCAGCGTAGGGTGGGGCCCACAAGAGACCCAGTACTTC.

V and J are TRBV30 and TRBJ1-1; the D is unclear. V dropped 3 bases and J dropped 9 bases, with 17 bases sitting between them. CDR3 size: 13 residues. Looked up from germline, CDR1 is GTSNPN and CDR2 is SVGIG (reference sequence). CDR3 sequence (DNA): TGTGCCTGGAGACTAAGTAACGGAGGTAAAGCTTTCTTT. It specifies CAWRLSNGGKAFF.

The chain employs TRBV5-8 and TRBJ2-6, with 7 bases lining up with TRBD1. V dropped 2 bases and J dropped 4; count of bases not matched to a gene: 15. CDR3 length: 19 amino acids. Per the germline V gene, CDR1 is SGHTS and CDR2 is YDEGEE. The CDR3, as DNA: TGTGCCAGCAGCTTCACAAACCGGGACAGAAGAGGAGGGGCCAACGTCCTGACTTTC. The encoded protein is CASSFTNRDRRGGANVLTF.

The rearrangement uses TRBV6-5 and TRBJ1-4, with D maybe TRBD1 (5 bases). The germline V gene encodes CDR1 MNHEY and CDR2 SVGAGI. The V gene lost 7 bases and the J gene lost 2 bases, with 8 bases spanning the gap. The CDR3 has 13 amino acids. CDR3 in amino acids: CASTGSTNEKLFF. The CDR3 DNA reads as TGTGCCAGCACAGGGTCCACTAATGAAAAACTGTTTTTT.

There are a few counts of this clone. For the CDR3, the DNA is TGTGCCTGGAGTGTAGGCAGGGCCAATCAGCCCCAGCATTTT. Translated, it gives CAWSVGRANQPQHF. The rearrangement links TRBV30 to TRBJ1-5; the D gene is possibly TRBD1 (5 bases). V was clipped by 0 bases and J by 3 bases, with 9 bases between them. CDR1 and CDR2 (germline): GTSNPN, SVGIG (reference sequence). The CDR3 has 14 amino acids.

V usage is TRBV6-5 and J usage is TRBJ1-5; no reliable D call. The CDR3 length is 14 residues. Germline values: CDR1 MNHEY, CDR2 SVGAGI. Trimming took off 6 bases at V and 1 base at J, with 10 bases between the two ends. The CDR3 sequence: CASRRRLSNQPQHF. The DNA of the CDR3 is TGTGCCAGCAGGCGGCGCTTAAGCAATCAGCCCCAGCATTTT.